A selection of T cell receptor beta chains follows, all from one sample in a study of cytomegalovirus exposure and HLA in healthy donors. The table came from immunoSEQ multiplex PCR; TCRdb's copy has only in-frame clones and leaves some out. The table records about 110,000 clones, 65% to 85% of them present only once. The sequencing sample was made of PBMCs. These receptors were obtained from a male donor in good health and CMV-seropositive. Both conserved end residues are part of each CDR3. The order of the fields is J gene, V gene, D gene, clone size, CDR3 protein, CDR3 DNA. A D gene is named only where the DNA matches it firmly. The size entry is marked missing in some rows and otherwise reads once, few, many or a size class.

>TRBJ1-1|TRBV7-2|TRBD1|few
CASRLAGQGAPATEAFF
TGTGCCAGCAGGCTAGCGGGACAGGGGGCGCCAGCCACTGAAGCTTTCTTT
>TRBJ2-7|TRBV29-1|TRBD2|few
CSIREGNSYEQYF
TGCAGCATACGGGAGGGGAACTCCTACGAGCAGTACTTC
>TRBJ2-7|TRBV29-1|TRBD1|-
CSALTGVAYEQYF
TGCAGCGCCCTTACAGGGGTCGCCTACGAGCAGTACTTC
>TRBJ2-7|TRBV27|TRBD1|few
CASSPGQGYEQYF
TGTGCCAGCAGTCCGGGACAGGGCTACGAGCAGTACTTC
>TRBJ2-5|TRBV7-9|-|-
CASSLQGYQETQYF
TGTGCCAGCAGCTTGCAGGGATACCAAGAGACCCAGTACTTC
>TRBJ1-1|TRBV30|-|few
CAWTQPGRGATEAFF
TGTGCCTGGACCCAACCCGGGCGGGGGGCCACTGAAGCTTTCTTT
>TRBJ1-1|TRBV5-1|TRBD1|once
CASSLAGQVNTEAFF
TGCGCCAGCAGCTTGGCTGGACAGGTGAACACTGAAGCTTTCTTT
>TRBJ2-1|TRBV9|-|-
CASSVATGTDEQFF
TGTGCCAGCAGCGTAGCTACAGGGACGGATGAGCAGTTCTTC
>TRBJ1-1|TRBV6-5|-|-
CASSSGPSTEAFF
TGTGCCAGCAGTAGCGGACCGTCCACTGAAGCTTTCTTT
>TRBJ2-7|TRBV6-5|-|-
CASSYVDSYEQYF
TGTGCCAGCAGTTACGTAGACAGTTACGAGCAGTACTTC
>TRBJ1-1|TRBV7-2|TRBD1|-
CASSAPRGQGAEGEAFF
TGTGCCAGCAGCGCCCCGAGGGGACAGGGGGCGGAAGGTGAAGCTTTCTTT
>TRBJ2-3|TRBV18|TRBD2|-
CASSPGLVGTDTQYF
TGTGCCAGCTCACCAGGACTAGTGGGCACAGATACGCAGTATTTT
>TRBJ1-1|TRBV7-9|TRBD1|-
CASSVTGGHTEAFF
TGTGCCAGCAGCGTAACAGGGGGCCACACTGAAGCTTTCTTT
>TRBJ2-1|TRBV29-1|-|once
CSVWTGNSYNEQFF
TGCAGCGTCTGGACGGGGAACTCCTACAATGAGCAGTTCTTC
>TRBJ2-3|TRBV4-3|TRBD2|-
CASSRTGLAGGTDTQYF
TGCGCCAGCAGCCGAACGGGGCTAGCGGGGGGCACAGATACGCAGTATTTT
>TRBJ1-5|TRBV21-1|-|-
CASSKEETGHQPQHF
TGTGCCAGCAGCAAAGAGGAGACAGGACACCAGCCCCAGCATTTT
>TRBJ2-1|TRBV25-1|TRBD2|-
CASSESLSGGQFF
TGTGCCAGCAGTGAATCCCTCAGCGGGGGGCAGTTCTTC